Listed below are T cell receptor beta chains from one sample, sequenced in a study of PD-1 blockade in classical Hodgkin lymphoma. The assay was immunoSEQ multiplex PCR, and TCRdb's table has in-frame clones only and misses some. The table lists 25,000 to 35,000 clones, about three quarters of them singletons. Here the sequenced sample was peripheral blood mononuclear cells (PBMCs), taken before the second cycle of nivolumab. The receptors shown here come from a human donor with classical Hodgkin lymphoma. Each CDR3 is given with its conserved first and last residue. A D gene is named only where the DNA matches it firmly. Not all rows give a size; the values are once, few, many and, for expanded clones, a class.

cdr3_nt: TGCGCCAGCAGCCAAGATACGGAAATCGGGGGGCGCCAAGAGACCCAGTACTTC
cdr3_aa: CASSQDTEIGGRQETQYF
j_call: TRBJ2-5
clone_size: medium-sized
v_call: TRBV4-1
d_call: -

cdr3_nt: TGTGCCAGCAGTGATATTAGCTCCTATAATTCACCCCTCCACTTT
cdr3_aa: CASSDISSYNSPLHF
j_call: TRBJ1-6
clone_size: -
v_call: TRBV6-1
d_call: -

cdr3_nt: TGCGCCAGCAGCCAAGATAGGGCTCGCACAGATACGCAGTATTTT
cdr3_aa: CASSQDRARTDTQYF
j_call: TRBJ2-3
clone_size: few
v_call: TRBV4-3
d_call: -

cdr3_nt: TGCGCCAGCAGCACGGGACCTACAACTAATGAAAAACTGTTTTTT
cdr3_aa: CASSTGPTTNEKLFF
j_call: TRBJ1-4
clone_size: few
v_call: TRBV5-1
d_call: -

cdr3_nt: TGTGCCAGCAGTTCCATTCTAATCACCCAGCCCCAGCATTTT
cdr3_aa: CASSSILITQPQHF
j_call: TRBJ1-5
clone_size: -
v_call: TRBV28
d_call: -

cdr3_nt: TGCGCCAGCAGCCAAGACGGGACAGGGTATGGCTACACCTTC
cdr3_aa: CASSQDGTGYGYTF
j_call: TRBJ1-2
clone_size: -
v_call: TRBV4-3
d_call: TRBD1

cdr3_nt: TGTGCCACACGGCGGGGATCCAAAAACATTCAGTACTTC
cdr3_aa: CATRRGSKNIQYF
j_call: TRBJ2-4
clone_size: -
v_call: TRBV7-9
d_call: -

cdr3_nt: TGTGCTAGTGGTTTGGTGGAAAGCGGGAGCTCTGGGGCCAACGTCCTGACTTTC
cdr3_aa: CASGLVESGSSGANVLTF
j_call: TRBJ2-6
clone_size: -
v_call: TRBV12-5
d_call: TRBD2

cdr3_nt: TGTGCCAGCAGTTTAGCCTCCGGGACAGGGACGTCCGAGCAGTACTTC
cdr3_aa: CASSLASGTGTSEQYF
j_call: TRBJ2-7
clone_size: -
v_call: TRBV27
d_call: TRBD1

cdr3_nt: TGTGCCAGCTCAGGGGACAGGGGACAGCCCCAGCATTTT
cdr3_aa: CASSGDRGQPQHF
j_call: TRBJ1-5
clone_size: once
v_call: TRBV18
d_call: TRBD1

cdr3_nt: TGTGCCAGCATCAGCCCGGGACAGAGAATCGGGACCCAGTACTTC
cdr3_aa: CASISPGQRIGTQYF
j_call: TRBJ2-5
clone_size: -
v_call: TRBV6-1
d_call: TRBD1

cdr3_nt: TGTGCCAGCAGCCCCGGACTAGCGGGAGAGACCCAGTACTTC
cdr3_aa: CASSPGLAGETQYF
j_call: TRBJ2-5
clone_size: medium-sized
v_call: TRBV7-3
d_call: TRBD2

cdr3_nt: TGTGCCAGCAGCCAAGTACAGGGGGCAGATGAAAAACTGTTTTTT
cdr3_aa: CASSQVQGADEKLFF
j_call: TRBJ1-4
clone_size: few
v_call: TRBV4-2
d_call: TRBD1

cdr3_nt: TGCGCCAGCAGCTCGGCGGCAGGGGGCCAGGGGGAGACCCAGTACTTC
cdr3_aa: CASSSAAGGQGETQYF
j_call: TRBJ2-5
clone_size: -
v_call: TRBV5-1
d_call: TRBD1

cdr3_nt: TGTGCCAGCTCACTAACCGGGACAGGGCCCAGGGATGAGCAGTTCTTC
cdr3_aa: CASSLTGTGPRDEQFF
j_call: TRBJ2-1
clone_size: once
v_call: TRBV18
d_call: TRBD1

cdr3_nt: TGTGCCAGCAGCTGGGGTTCGAACAATGAGCAGTTCTTC
cdr3_aa: CASSWGSNNEQFF
j_call: TRBJ2-1
clone_size: -
v_call: TRBV7-9
d_call: -

cdr3_nt: TGTGCCAGTAGTATTGGGACGGCGAGCTCTGGAAACACCATATATTTT
cdr3_aa: CASSIGTASSGNTIYF
j_call: TRBJ1-3
clone_size: -
v_call: TRBV19
d_call: -

cdr3_nt: TGTGCCAGCAGTTCCAGCGGGGGGGCCGAAAATGAGCAGTTCTTC
cdr3_aa: CASSSSGGAENEQFF
j_call: TRBJ2-1
clone_size: few
v_call: TRBV11-2
d_call: TRBD2

cdr3_nt: TGTGCCAGTAGTAGTGGACCGTTTGGGTACAATGAGCAGTTCTTC
cdr3_aa: CASSSGPFGYNEQFF
j_call: TRBJ2-1
clone_size: -
v_call: TRBV19
d_call: -

cdr3_nt: TGTGCCACCAGCAGAGTTCCTAAAGGGGGAGATACGCAGTATTTT
cdr3_aa: CATSRVPKGGDTQYF
j_call: TRBJ2-3
clone_size: once
v_call: TRBV15
d_call: -

cdr3_nt: TGTGCCAGCAGCCGAATACCGACCGGGACGGCGACCTACGAGCAGTACTTC
cdr3_aa: CASSRIPTGTATYEQYF
j_call: TRBJ2-7
clone_size: -
v_call: TRBV4-2
d_call: -

cdr3_nt: TGTGCCAGCAGCTGGATGGGCGGACAGGGGAAGGACGAGCAGTACTTC
cdr3_aa: CASSWMGGQGKDEQYF
j_call: TRBJ2-7
clone_size: once
v_call: TRBV2
d_call: TRBD1

cdr3_nt: TGCAGCGTTGAAGAGACTAGCGGCGAGCAGTACTTC
cdr3_aa: CSVEETSGEQYF
j_call: TRBJ2-7
clone_size: -
v_call: TRBV29-1
d_call: TRBD2

cdr3_nt: TGTGCCAGCAGTGGCGTTGACAGGGTCGGGAAACTGTTTTTT
cdr3_aa: CASSGVDRVGKLFF
j_call: TRBJ1-4
clone_size: -
v_call: TRBV6-1
d_call: TRBD1

cdr3_nt: TGCGCCAGCAGCGTTACTTCCGGGACCCCCGGGTCTGAAGCTTTCTTT
cdr3_aa: CASSVTSGTPGSEAFF
j_call: TRBJ1-1
clone_size: few
v_call: TRBV5-1
d_call: -

cdr3_nt: TGTGCCAGCAGTTACTTAGAAAGCACAGATACGCAGTATTTT
cdr3_aa: CASSYLESTDTQYF
j_call: TRBJ2-3
clone_size: -
v_call: TRBV6-5
d_call: -

cdr3_nt: TGTGCCAGCAGTGTCCCGGGACAGGGGGTATACGAGCAGTACTTC
cdr3_aa: CASSVPGQGVYEQYF
j_call: TRBJ2-7
clone_size: few
v_call: TRBV27
d_call: TRBD1

cdr3_nt: TGTGCCAGCAGTTCGCAGGGATTGTCTAGCTATGGCTACACCTTC
cdr3_aa: CASSSQGLSSYGYTF
j_call: TRBJ1-2
clone_size: -
v_call: TRBV7-2
d_call: -

cdr3_nt: TGTGCCAGTCGGACTAGCGGCTCCTACAATGAGCAGTTCTTC
cdr3_aa: CASRTSGSYNEQFF
j_call: TRBJ2-1
clone_size: -
v_call: TRBV27
d_call: TRBD2

cdr3_nt: TGTGCCAGCAGCCGGAACCTAGGACAGACCCAAGAGACCCAGTACTTC
cdr3_aa: CASSRNLGQTQETQYF
j_call: TRBJ2-5
clone_size: -
v_call: TRBV11-2
d_call: -

cdr3_nt: TGCGCCAGCAGCTTGGAAGGGGGCGAGATGGAGACCCAGTACTTC
cdr3_aa: CASSLEGGEMETQYF
j_call: TRBJ2-5
clone_size: once
v_call: TRBV5-1
d_call: TRBD1

cdr3_nt: TGTGCCAGCAGCCCCGGACAGGGCAGCAATCAGCCCCAGCATTTT
cdr3_aa: CASSPGQGSNQPQHF
j_call: TRBJ1-5
clone_size: once
v_call: TRBV9
d_call: TRBD1

cdr3_nt: TGCGCCAGCAGCCAACGGGGGGGGAGCGGGCAGTACTTC
cdr3_aa: CASSQRGGSGQYF
j_call: TRBJ2-7
clone_size: -
v_call: TRBV4-1
d_call: TRBD2

cdr3_nt: TGCAGCGGGGGGACAGGGGATTTCGGTGAGCAGTTCTTC
cdr3_aa: CSGGTGDFGEQFF
j_call: TRBJ2-1
clone_size: -
v_call: TRBV29-1
d_call: TRBD1

cdr3_nt: TGTGCCAGCAGTGTAGCGGGAGGGAGAAATACGCAGTATTTT
cdr3_aa: CASSVAGGRNTQYF
j_call: TRBJ2-3
clone_size: -
v_call: TRBV6-6
d_call: TRBD2

cdr3_nt: TGCGCCTCACCGCGGGGAGGGGGACTAGGGGGGTTCTTC
cdr3_aa: CASPRGGGLGGFF
j_call: TRBJ2-1
clone_size: few
v_call: TRBV10-1
d_call: TRBD2

cdr3_nt: TGTGCCATCAGTGAGCGGTCGGGGATGACCTATAATTCACCCCTCCACTTT
cdr3_aa: CAISERSGMTYNSPLHF
j_call: TRBJ1-6
clone_size: -
v_call: TRBV10-3
d_call: -

cdr3_nt: TGTGCCAGCAGTTACTCTGGGTCCTCTTCACCCCTCCACTTT
cdr3_aa: CASSYSGSSSPLHF
j_call: TRBJ1-6
clone_size: -
v_call: TRBV6-5
d_call: -

cdr3_nt: TGTGCCAGCTCACCCGGCCCTTCCTACGAGCAGTACTTC
cdr3_aa: CASSPGPSYEQYF
j_call: TRBJ2-7
clone_size: -
v_call: TRBV18
d_call: -